This TCR beta chain was captured in a study of T cell clonotyping in hematopoietic cell transplantation. The CDR3 runs to 13 residues. Germline V gene data show CDR1 as SGHTA and CDR2 as FQGNSA. V lost 5 bases, J lost 7 bases, and 14 bases lay in between. TCRdb's copy holds only in-frame clones and misses some; the assay was immunoSEQ multiplex PCR. The profile shows fewer than 15,000 clones, 65% to 85% of them singletons. The time point: recipient sample about 28 days before transplant, after cytoreduction. This chain uses TRBV7-2 with TRBJ1-2, with TRBD1 as a possible D gene (5 bases). The sequences come from peripheral blood mononuclear cells, collected before stem cell transplant. This TCR was sampled from a man in his fifties or sixties with acute myeloid leukemia. Some clones in this sample may be carry-over from other donors' samples. The CDR3 bases are TGTGCCAGCAGCCGGCAGGGAGGGCTTGGCTACACCTTC. Amino acid sequence: CASSRQGGLGYTF.